This TCR beta chain derives from a study of blood T cells in healthy people across ages. V lost 2 bases to trimming and J lost 3 bases; unmatched junction nucleotides: 8. Germline loops: CDR1 SGHRS, CDR2 YFSETQ. This CDR3 has 15 amino acids. For the second PCR, which ran for about 7 to 12 cycles, a sample-barcoded 5' primer and a J-beta primer mix were used. Each CDR3 protein is one row after TCRdb ran MiXCR on the 5' RACE reads. This sample has 910,000 or so distinct CDR3 sequences, with about 53% found just once. The rearrangement links TRBV5-1 to TRBJ2-7, with TRBD1 identical over 7 bases. Sequences were obtained from blood. This TCR was sampled from a woman in her sixties or seventies in good health. The DNA of the CDR3 is TGCGCCAGCAGCTTAGGGGCCGGGACAGTCTACGAGCAGTACTTC. Translation: CASSLGAGTVYEQYF.